Each of the 20 T cell receptor beta chains below was sequenced from the same sample in a study of blood T cell repertoires in COVID-19. Profiled with immunoSEQ multiplex PCR; TCRdb holds only in-frame clones, not every one. The sample yields 150,000 to 200,000 clones, 65% to 80% seen once. Material for sequencing was PBMCs or T cells enriched from blood (not recorded which). The receptors stem from a woman aged 45-65 years with acute COVID-19.

In its sample, this clone was seen once. The genes are TRBV3-1 (or the pseudogene TRBV3-2) and TRBJ1-2; tentative D call: TRBD1 (6 bases). The ends were cut back, 6 bases at V and 6 bases at J, with 17 bases in the middle. The CDR3 covers 14 residues. Germline lookup yields CDR1 LGHDT and CDR2 YNNKEL (reference sequence). The CDR3 sequence: CASRPRGQVHGYTF. The DNA for the CDR3 is TGTGCCAGCAGGCCGCGGGGGCAGGTTCATGGCTACACCTTC.

The rearrangement uses TRBV7-3 and TRBJ2-2; a possible D gene is TRBD1 (6 bases). The CDR3 sequence is 15 residues long. Germline CDR1 and CDR2: SGHTA and FQGTGA. The V end lost 5 bases, the J end lost 0 bases, and 10 bases lay between the germline ends. The CDR3 bases are TGTGCCAGCAGCACTGGGACATCGAACACCGGGGAGCTGTTTTTT. Translating it yields CASSTGTSNTGELFF.

The J gene is TRBJ2-3, the V gene TRBV9, with D uncertain. Trimming took 0 bases from V and 5 from J, leaving 7 bases between them. The CDR3 is 13 residues long. CDR1 SGDLS and CDR2 YYNGEE come from the germline V gene. The DNA for the CDR3 is TGTGCCAGCAGCGTAGTTAGTTTAGATACGCAGTATTTT. It specifies CASSVVSLDTQYF.

Many counts were recorded for this clone. The chain couples TRBV3-1 (or the pseudogene TRBV3-2) to TRBJ1-3; a possible D gene is TRBD1 (5 bases). This CDR3 is 13 amino acids long. Per the germline V gene, CDR1 is LGHDT and CDR2 is YNNKEL (reference sequence). Trimming took 6 bases from V and 3 from J, leaving 9 bases between them. CDR3 nucleotides: TGTGCCAGCAGGGAGACAGTTGGAAACACCATATATTTT. Translated: CASRETVGNTIYF.

This clone turned up a few times. This CDR3 is also generated by other DNA sequences in the sample. This chain's CDR3 is CSVEGLAGFSYNEQFF. The CDR3 DNA follows: TGCAGCGTTGAGGGACTAGCGGGGTTCTCCTACAATGAGCAGTTCTTC. The chain couples TRBV29-1 to TRBJ2-1; 13 positions match TRBD2. Germline V gene data show CDR1 as SQVTM and CDR2 as ANQGSEA. V was pared by 3 bases and J by 0 bases, with 2 bases of the junction left unmatched. This CDR3 spans 16 amino acids.

V gene TRBV6-4 combines with J gene TRBJ2-1; 8 nucleotides line up with TRBD2. Germline V gene lookup returns CDR1 MRHNA and CDR2 SNTAGT. CDR3 length: 16 amino acids. Trimming took 5 bases from V and 4 from J; bases not matched to a gene: 10. The CDR3 bases are TGTGCCAGCAGTAGACATACCGGGACTAGATACAATGAGCAGTTCTTC. It codes for CASSRHTGTRYNEQFF.

The CDR3 protein is CASGSVDTQYF. The CDR3 nucleotides read TGTGCTAGTGGCTCCGTAGATACGCAGTATTTT. The V call is TRBV12-5, the J call TRBJ2-3; D remains unclear. Trimming left V 6 bases short and J 5 bases short, with 6 bases between. CDR1 and CDR2 (germline): LGHNT, FRNRAP. This CDR3 has 11 amino acids.

This chain joins TRBV27 and TRBJ1-2; TRBD1 might be the D (6 bases). The V end was cut by 6 bases, the J end by 3 bases, with 17 bases between. Looked up from germline, CDR1 is MNHEY and CDR2 is SMNVEV (reference sequence). There are 15 residues in the CDR3. The CDR3 DNA sequence: TGTGCCAGCAGAATAGGTGGGGGCAGGGACTATGGCTACACCTTC. It codes for CASRIGGGRDYGYTF.

The CDR3 nucleotides are TGTGCCAGCAGCCAGTCCGGGGCCTACGAGCAGTACGTC. Translation: CASSQSGAYEQYV. The chain is built from TRBV3-1 (or the pseudogene TRBV3-2) and TRBJ2-7; a possible D gene is TRBD2 (5 bases). The CDR3 consists of 13 residues. Germline V CDR1 and CDR2: LGHDT, YNNKEL (reference sequence). Trimming pared 3 bases from V and 2 bases from J, leaving 8 bases between.

This clone appeared a few times. The V call is TRBV21-1, the J call TRBJ1-2; TRBD1, the D gene given by the table, was not confirmed from the DNA. TRBV21-1 corresponds to a pseudogene. The CDR3 spans 16 residues. The DNA of the CDR3 is TGTGCCAGCAGCAAAGCCCAGGGGGTTCCCAGGGGTGGCTACACCTTC. It yields the protein CASSKAQGVPRGGYTF.

J is TRBJ1-2 and V is TRBV5-4; D not resolved. Trimming stripped 1 base from V and 5 bases from J, with 12 bases between. The CDR3 runs 14 residues. Germline CDR1 reads SGHNT; CDR2 reads YYREEE (reference sequence). The CDR3 region has the DNA TGTGCCAGCAGCTTGAACAGCTTATGGTATGGCTACACCTTC. Translating it yields CASSLNSLWYGYTF.

V is TRBV11-2 and J is TRBJ2-1, with 8 nucleotides matching TRBD2. Germline V gene data show CDR1 as SGHAT and CDR2 as FQNNGV. Trimming removed 4 bases from V and 8 bases from J; junction bases left unmatched: 7. The CDR3 has 14 amino acids. CDR3 coding DNA: TGTGCCAGCAGCTACCTGCGGGGGGCCCATGAGCAGTTCTTC. It codes for CASSYLRGAHEQFF.

The chain uses TRBV18 and TRBJ1-1; TRBD1 is a possible D gene (6 bases). Germline assignment: CDR1 KGHSH and CDR2 LQKENI. The CDR3 covers 15 residues. V dropped 2 bases and J dropped 1 base, with 11 bases sitting between them. The CDR3 here is CASSPLGGANTEAFF. CDR3 DNA: TGTGCCAGCTCACCATTGGGGGGGGCGAACACTGAAGCTTTCTTT.

This sequence joins TRBV6-5 and TRBJ2-5, with unresolved D. The CDR3 sequence is 16 residues long. Between the trimmed V and J ends, which lost 2 bases and 4 bases, there was a span of 17 bases. From germline, CDR1 is MNHEY and CDR2 SVGAGI. The CDR3: CASSYRRLVTGETQYF. DNA of the CDR3: TGTGCCAGCAGTTACCGAAGGCTCGTCACGGGAGAGACCCAGTACTTC.

This clone was recorded only once. The chain is built from TRBV3-1 (or the pseudogene TRBV3-2) and TRBJ1-2; perhaps TRBD1 as D (6 bases). Germline values: CDR1 LGHDT, CDR2 YNNKEL (reference sequence). CDR3 length equals 13 residues. V was cut by 4 bases and J by 6 bases, with 12 bases left in between. The CDR3 loop reads CASSPGGAHGYTF. The CDR3 bases are TGTGCCAGCAGCCCCGGGGGGGCCCATGGCTACACCTTC.

This clone appeared a single time. CDR3 DNA: TGTGCCAGCAGCTCACGACAGGGGCGGAACACTGAAGCTTTCTTT. Amino acids: CASSSRQGRNTEAFF. The chain joins TRBV7-9 to TRBJ1-1; 8 bases agree with TRBD1. Per germline, CDR1 SEHNR and CDR2 FQNEAQ (reference sequence). This CDR3 spans 15 amino acids. Trimming at V came to 4 bases and at J to 1 base, leaving 5 bases not matched to a gene.

This clone was seen once. The chain has TRBV7-2 and TRBJ1-4; TRBD1 matches 9 bases. V trimming: 5 bases; J trimming: 0 bases; junction bases outside the gene matches: 4. Germline V gene lookup returns CDR1 SGHTA and CDR2 FQGNSA. The CDR3 is 16 amino acids. The DNA for the CDR3 is TGTGCCAGCAGCCTAGGACAGGGGACAACTAATGAAAAACTGTTTTTT. Translation gives CASSLGQGTTNEKLFF.

The chain combines TRBV11-3 with TRBJ1-1; a possible D gene is TRBD1 (5 bases). Germline assignment: CDR1 SGHNT and CDR2 YENEEA. The CDR3 runs 13 residues. V lost 5 bases and J 4 bases, leaving 11 bases between the germline ends. The CDR3 loop reads CASSQGEGTEAFF. DNA for the CDR3: TGTGCCAGCAGCCAAGGGGAGGGCACTGAAGCTTTCTTT. The full variable domain, completed using reference TRBV11-3 and TRBJ1-1, is EAGVVQSPRYKIIEKKQPVAFWCNPISGHNTLYWYLQNLGQGPELLIRYENEEAVDDSQLPKDRFSAERLKGVDSTLKIQPAELGDSAVYLCASSQGEGTEAFFGQGTRLTVV.

This chain uses TRBV6-4 with TRBJ2-7; 7 positions agree with TRBD1. The V gene's germline CDR1 is MRHNA and CDR2 SNTAGT. J lost 0 bases, V lost 4 bases, and 6 bases had no gene match. This CDR3 is 15 amino acids long. CDR3 in amino acids: CASSGTGLSSYEQYV. The CDR3 nucleotides read TGTGCCAGCAGTGGGACAGGCCTGAGCTCCTACGAGCAGTACGTC.

The gene calls are TRBV2 and TRBJ1-3; perhaps TRBD1 as D (5 bases). This CDR3 has 12 residues. Trimming stripped 4 bases from V and 7 bases from J, with 8 bases between. CDR1 and CDR2 (germline): SNHLY, FYNNEI. CDR3 loop: CASSGGGNTIYF. The CDR3 DNA reads as TGTGCCAGCAGTGGGGGGGGGAACACCATATATTTT.